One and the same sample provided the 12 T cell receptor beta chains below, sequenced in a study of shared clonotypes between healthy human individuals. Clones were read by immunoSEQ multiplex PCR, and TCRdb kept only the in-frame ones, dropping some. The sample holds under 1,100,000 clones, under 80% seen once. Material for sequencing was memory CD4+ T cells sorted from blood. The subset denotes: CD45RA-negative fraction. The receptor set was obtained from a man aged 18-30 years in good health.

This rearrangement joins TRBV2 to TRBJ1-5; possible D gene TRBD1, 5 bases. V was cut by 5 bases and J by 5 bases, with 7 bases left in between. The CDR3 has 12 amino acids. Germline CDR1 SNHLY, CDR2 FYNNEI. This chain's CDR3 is CASSTGYQPQHF. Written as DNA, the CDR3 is TGTGCCAGCAGTACAGGTTATCAGCCCCAGCATTTT.

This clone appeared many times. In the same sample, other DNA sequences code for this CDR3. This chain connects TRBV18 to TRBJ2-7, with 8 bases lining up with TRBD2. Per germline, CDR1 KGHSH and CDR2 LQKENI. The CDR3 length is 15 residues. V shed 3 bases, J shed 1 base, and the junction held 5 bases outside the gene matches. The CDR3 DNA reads TGTGCCAGCTCACCTGGACTAGCTGAATCCTACGAGCAGTACTTC. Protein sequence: CASSPGLAESYEQYF.

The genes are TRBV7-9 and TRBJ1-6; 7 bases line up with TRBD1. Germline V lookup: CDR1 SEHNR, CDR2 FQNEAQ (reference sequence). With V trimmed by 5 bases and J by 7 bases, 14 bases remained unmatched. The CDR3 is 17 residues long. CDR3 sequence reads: CASSPIGRQGQNSPLHF. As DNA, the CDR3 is TGTGCCAGCAGCCCCATCGGTAGACAGGGCCAAAATTCACCCCTCCACTTT.

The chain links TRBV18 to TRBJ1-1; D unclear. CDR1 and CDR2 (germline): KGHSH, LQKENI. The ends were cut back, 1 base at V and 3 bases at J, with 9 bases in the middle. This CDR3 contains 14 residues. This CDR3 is CASSPQRAHTEAFF. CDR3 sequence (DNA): TGTGCCAGCTCACCACAACGGGCACACACTGAAGCTTTCTTT.

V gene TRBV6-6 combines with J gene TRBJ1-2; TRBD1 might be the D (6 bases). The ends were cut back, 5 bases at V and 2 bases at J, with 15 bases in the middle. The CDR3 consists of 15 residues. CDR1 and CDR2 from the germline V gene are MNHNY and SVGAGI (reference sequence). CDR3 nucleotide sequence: TGTGCCAGCAGTACCACAGGGCCGCTGAACTATGGCTACACCTTC. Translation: CASSTTGPLNYGYTF.

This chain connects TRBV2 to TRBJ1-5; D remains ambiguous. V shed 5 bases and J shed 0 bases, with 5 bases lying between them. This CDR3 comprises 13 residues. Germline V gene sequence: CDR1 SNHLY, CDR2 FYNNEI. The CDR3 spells CASSRYSNQPQHF. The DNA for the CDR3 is TGTGCCAGCAGTAGATATAGCAATCAGCCCCAGCATTTT.

CDR3 sequence (DNA): TGTGCCAGCAGCCAAGGCAGAACTAGCGTTTGGGAGACCCAGTACTTC. Translated, it gives CASSQGRTSVWETQYF. V usage is TRBV14 and J usage is TRBJ2-5, with 7 bases lining up with TRBD2. V lost 1 base, J lost 5 bases, and 10 bases stayed unmatched. This CDR3 spans 16 amino acids. Germline lookup yields CDR1 SGHDN and CDR2 FVKESK.

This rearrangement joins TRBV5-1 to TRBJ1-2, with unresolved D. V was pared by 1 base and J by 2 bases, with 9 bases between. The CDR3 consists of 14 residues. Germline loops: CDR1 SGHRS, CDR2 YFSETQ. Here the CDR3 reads CASSLREENYGYTF. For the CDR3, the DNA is TGCGCCAGCAGCTTGCGGGAAGAGAACTATGGCTACACCTTC.

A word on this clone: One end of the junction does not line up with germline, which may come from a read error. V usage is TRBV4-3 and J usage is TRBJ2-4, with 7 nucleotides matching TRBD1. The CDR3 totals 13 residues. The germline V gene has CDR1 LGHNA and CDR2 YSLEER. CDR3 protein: CASSLGIDRARNF. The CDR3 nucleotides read TGCGCCAGCAGCCTAGGAATCGACAGGGCGAGGAACTTC.

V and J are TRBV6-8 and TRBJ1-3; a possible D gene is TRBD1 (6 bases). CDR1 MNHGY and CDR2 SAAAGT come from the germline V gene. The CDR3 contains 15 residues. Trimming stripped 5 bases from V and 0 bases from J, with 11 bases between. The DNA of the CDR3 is TGTGCCAGCAGTAGAGTACAGGGCTCTGGAAACACCATATATTTT. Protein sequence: CASSRVQGSGNTIYF.

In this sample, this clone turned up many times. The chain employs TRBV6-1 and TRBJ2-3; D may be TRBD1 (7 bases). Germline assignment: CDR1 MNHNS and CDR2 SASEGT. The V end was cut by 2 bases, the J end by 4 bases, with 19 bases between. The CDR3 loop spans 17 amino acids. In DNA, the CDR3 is TGTGCCAGCAGTGAAATTTTAGGCAGGGGGGTCGCAGATACGCAGTATTTT. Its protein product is CASSEILGRGVADTQYF.

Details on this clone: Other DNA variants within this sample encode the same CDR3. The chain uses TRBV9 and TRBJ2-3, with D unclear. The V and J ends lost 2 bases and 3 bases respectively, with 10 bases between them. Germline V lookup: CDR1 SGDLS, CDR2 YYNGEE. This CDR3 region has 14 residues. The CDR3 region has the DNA TGTGCCAGCAGCGTCGATCATAGAACAGATACGCAGTATTTT. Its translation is CASSVDHRTDTQYF.